The TCR beta chain under discussion was sequenced for a study of blood T cell repertoires in COVID-19. Data came from immunoSEQ multiplex PCR; TCRdb stores just in-frame clones and leaves some out. This table has 200,000 to 250,000 clones, approximately 87% appearing once. CDR1 and CDR2 from the germline V gene are SGHAT and FQNNGV. The CDR3 has 15 residues. Trimming stripped 1 base from V and 6 bases from J, with 16 bases between. J is TRBJ2-7 and V is TRBV11-2; D possibly corresponds to TRBD2 (5 bases). Sample: peripheral blood. This receptor was identified in a woman aged 70-85 years with active or convalescent COVID-19. The CDR3 is CASSLVTGSWSEQYF. The CDR3 region has the DNA TGTGCCAGCAGCTTAGTGACGGGAAGTTGGTCCGAGCAGTACTTC.